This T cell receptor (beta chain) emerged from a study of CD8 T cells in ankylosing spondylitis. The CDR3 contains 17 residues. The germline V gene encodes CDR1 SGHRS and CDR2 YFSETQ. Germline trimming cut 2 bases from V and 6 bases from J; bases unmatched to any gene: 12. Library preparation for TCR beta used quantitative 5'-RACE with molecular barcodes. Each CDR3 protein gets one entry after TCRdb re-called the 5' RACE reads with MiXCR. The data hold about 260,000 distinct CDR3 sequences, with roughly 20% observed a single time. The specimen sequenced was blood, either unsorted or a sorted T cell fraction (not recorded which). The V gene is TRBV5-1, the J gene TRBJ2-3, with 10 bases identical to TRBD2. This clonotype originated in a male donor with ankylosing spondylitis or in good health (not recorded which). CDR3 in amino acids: CASSFIAGGRAGDTQYF. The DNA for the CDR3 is TGCGCCAGCAGCTTCATAGCGGGGGGCCGAGCGGGCGATACGCAGTATTTT.